Below, 6 T cell receptor beta chains from the same sample are listed, as sequenced in a study of early T cells in non-severe SARS-CoV-2 infection. TCRdb re-analysed the 5' RACE reads in MiXCR, keeping a single row per CDR3 protein. The sample holds around 55,000 distinct CDR3 sequences, about 15% seen once. The source material was whole blood, sampled at baseline. The receptor source for this set is an adult who was a healthcare worker with PCR-confirmed SARS-CoV-2 infection or an uninfected control (not recorded which).

This clonotype was counted many times. The rearrangement links TRBV19 to TRBJ1-5; TRBD1 agrees at 7 bases. CDR1 is LNHDA and CDR2 is SQIVND in the germline V gene (reference sequence). The CDR3 covers 15 residues. J was trimmed by 3 bases and V by 6 bases; bases with no gene match: 8. The CDR3 coding sequence is TGTGCCAGTAGGCAAGACAGGGTTAACAATCAGCCCCAGCATTTT. Encoded protein: CASRQDRVNNQPQHF.

This sequence joins TRBV6-5 and TRBJ2-7; D unclear. Trimming removed 8 bases at V and 1 base at J, with 12 bases between. The germline V gene encodes CDR1 MNHEY and CDR2 SVGAGI. The CDR3 extends over 13 amino acids. This chain's CDR3 is CASVRPGSYEQYF. The CDR3 DNA sequence: TGTGCCAGCGTCCGGCCTGGGTCCTACGAGCAGTACTTC.

This clonotype was seen a handful of times. The J gene is TRBJ2-1, the V gene TRBV7-9; D not resolved. The V gene lost 2 bases and the J gene lost 8 bases, with 10 bases spanning the gap. The CDR3 runs 13 residues. Germline V gene lookup returns CDR1 SEHNR and CDR2 FQNEAQ (reference sequence). CDR3 nucleotide sequence: TGTGCCAGCAGCTTAACGTCTGGACATGAGCAGTTCTTC. It codes for CASSLTSGHEQFF.

This clonotype was seen repeatedly, ten times or more. The chain carries TRBV6-2 or TRBV6-3 and TRBJ2-7, with D perhaps TRBD1 (6 bases). V was trimmed by 6 bases and J by 2 bases, leaving 11 bases between them. Per germline, CDR1 MNHEY and CDR2 SVGEGT. The CDR3 extends over 13 amino acids. The CDR3 nucleotides read TGTGCCAGCAGGAGACAGGTTGCCTACGAGCAGTACTTC. This sequence encodes CASRRQVAYEQYF.

This clonotype showed up just a few times. J is TRBJ1-3 and V is TRBV6-1; the D is unclear. The CDR3 has 16 amino acids. Trimming removed 2 bases from V and 0 bases from J, with 11 bases in between. Germline V gene data show CDR1 as MNHNS and CDR2 as SASEGT. The CDR3 DNA sequence: TGTGCCAGCAGTGAATCTAGAACGTTCTCTGGAAACACCATATATTTT. Its protein is CASSESRTFSGNTIYF.

This clonotype was observed a few times. This sequence joins TRBV7-9 and TRBJ2-3, with 7 bases aligning to TRBD2. This CDR3 has 14 residues. Germline V gives CDR1 SEHNR, CDR2 FQNEAQ (reference sequence). The trim removed 5 bases at V and 2 bases at J, leaving 4 bases unmatched. CDR3 protein: CASSGGLITDTQYF. The CDR3 DNA sequence: TGTGCCAGCAGCGGGGGACTAATCACAGATACGCAGTATTTT.